This T cell receptor beta chain was sequenced during a study of CD8 T cell repertoires and HIV-1 epitope variants. On the study more broadly: T cells were stimulated with Twenty-five Gag and Nef peptides separately. Controls were a CMV, EBV and flu peptide pool, Ebola AY9 negative control, and no-peptide well. Epitopes were three Gag families plus Nef HW9 and YT9.

Worth noting for this clone: The antigen remains undetermined.

Sequencing of TCR beta CDR3 used immunoSEQ survey depth. Profiled with immunoSEQ multiplex PCR; TCRdb holds only in-frame clones, not every one. The sample holds 5,000 to 6,500 clones; over 65% are singletons and the top ten take 43%. This receptor was taken from a male donor with HIV. Specimen: cultured CD8+ T cells derived from PBMCs.

The CDR3 here is CASSTTRDGYGYTF. CDR3 DNA sequence: TGTGCCAGCAGCACAACCAGGGATGGCTATGGCTACACCTTC. The V gene is TRBV5-4, the J gene TRBJ1-2, with a tentative D call TRBD1 (5 bases). Germline values: CDR1 SGHNT, CDR2 YYREEE (reference sequence). V was shortened by 4 bases and J by 4 bases, with 14 bases between the two germline ends. The CDR3 sequence is 14 residues long.